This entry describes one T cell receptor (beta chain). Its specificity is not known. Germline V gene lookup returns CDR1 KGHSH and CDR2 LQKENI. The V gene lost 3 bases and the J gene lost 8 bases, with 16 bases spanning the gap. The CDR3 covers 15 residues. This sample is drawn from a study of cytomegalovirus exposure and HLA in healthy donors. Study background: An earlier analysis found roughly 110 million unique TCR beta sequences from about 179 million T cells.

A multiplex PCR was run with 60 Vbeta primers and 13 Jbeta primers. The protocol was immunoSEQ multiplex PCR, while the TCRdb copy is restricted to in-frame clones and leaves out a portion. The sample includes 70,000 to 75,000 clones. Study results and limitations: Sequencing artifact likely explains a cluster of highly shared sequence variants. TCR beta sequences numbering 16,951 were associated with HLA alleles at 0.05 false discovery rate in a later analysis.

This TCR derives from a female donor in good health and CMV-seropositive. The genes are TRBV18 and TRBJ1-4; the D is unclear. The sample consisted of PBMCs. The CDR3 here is CASSPEWTWSEKLFF. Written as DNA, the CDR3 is TGTGCCAGCTCACCTGAGTGGACTTGGTCCGAAAAACTGTTTTTT.